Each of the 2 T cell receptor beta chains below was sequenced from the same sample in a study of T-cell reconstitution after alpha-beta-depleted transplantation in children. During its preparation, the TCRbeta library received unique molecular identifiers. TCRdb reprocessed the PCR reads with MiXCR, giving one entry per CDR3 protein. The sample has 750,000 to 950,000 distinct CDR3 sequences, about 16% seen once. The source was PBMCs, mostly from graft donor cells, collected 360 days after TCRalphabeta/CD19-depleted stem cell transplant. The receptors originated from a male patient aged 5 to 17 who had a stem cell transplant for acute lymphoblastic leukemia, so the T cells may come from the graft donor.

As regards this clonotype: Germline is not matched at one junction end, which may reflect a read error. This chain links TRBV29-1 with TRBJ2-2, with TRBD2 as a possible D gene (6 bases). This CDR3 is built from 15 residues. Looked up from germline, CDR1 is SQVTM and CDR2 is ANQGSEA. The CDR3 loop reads CSVVATSRKSGKLFF. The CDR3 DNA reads TGCAGCGTGGTGGCCACTAGCCGAAAATCCGGGAAGCTGTTTTTT.

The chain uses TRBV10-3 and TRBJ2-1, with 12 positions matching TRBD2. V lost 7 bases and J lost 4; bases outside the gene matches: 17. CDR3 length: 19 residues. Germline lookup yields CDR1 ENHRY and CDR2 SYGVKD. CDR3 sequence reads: CAIIYREALAGGPYNEQFF. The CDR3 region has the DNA TGTGCCATCATCTACAGGGAGGCCCTAGCGGGAGGGCCTTACAATGAGCAGTTCTTC.